These 19 T cell receptor beta chains share one sample of origin, sequenced in a study of cytomegalovirus exposure and HLA in healthy donors. The PCR made use of 60 Vbeta and 13 Jbeta primers. The data were produced by immunoSEQ multiplex PCR, yet TCRdb's version contains in-frame clones alone and is incomplete. The profile shows 120,000 or so clones, 80% to 90% of them singletons. The sample taken for sequencing was PBMCs. The origin of the receptors is a woman aged 40 to 50 in good health and CMV-seropositive.

The chain uses TRBV9 and TRBJ1-1; possible D gene TRBD1, 6 bases. The CDR3 is 15 residues long. Germline loops: CDR1 SGDLS, CDR2 YYNGEE. V dropped 3 bases and J dropped 1 base, with 13 bases sitting between them. The CDR3 reads CASSAFTGQNTEAFF. As DNA, the CDR3 is TGTGCCAGCAGCGCATTCACGGGACAGAACACTGAAGCTTTCTTT.

The chain has TRBV4-2 and TRBJ2-7, with TRBD2 matching over 10 bases. After removal of 0 bases from V and 1 base from J, the junction contained 6 bases not matched to a gene. From germline, CDR1 is LGHNA and CDR2 YNFKEQ. The CDR3 length is 17 residues. The CDR3 protein is CASSQELASGSSYEQYF. As DNA, the CDR3 is TGTGCCAGCAGCCAAGAGTTGGCTAGCGGGAGTTCCTACGAGCAGTACTTC.

The V gene is TRBV5-4, the J gene TRBJ2-5; D may be TRBD1 (6 bases). V was cut by 0 bases and J by 2 bases, with 11 bases left in between. The CDR3 has 15 residues. Germline assignment: CDR1 SGHNT and CDR2 YYREEE (reference sequence). CDR3 DNA: TGTGCCAGCAGCTTGGCTCATAGGGGGCAAGAGACCCAGTACTTC. This gives the protein CASSLAHRGQETQYF.

The chain couples TRBV10-1 to TRBJ2-5; 8 bases line up with TRBD1. The DNA end favors TRBJ2-7, so the J call may be wrong. This CDR3 is 15 amino acids long. In germline, CDR1 is WNHNN, CDR2 SYGVQD (reference sequence). The CDR3 region is CASKDRALTSYEQYF. CDR3 bases: TGCGCCAGTAAGGACAGGGCCCTAACCTCCTACGAGCAGTACTTC.

The chain is built from TRBV5-5 and TRBJ2-1; 8 bases are a match to TRBD2. Germline CDR1 SGHKS, CDR2 YYEKEE (reference sequence). The CDR3 runs to 20 residues. J gave up 0 bases and V 4 bases, and 18 bases lay outside the gene matches. The CDR3 DNA is TGTGCCAGCAGCCCAGCCCCCCTGGCGGGAGGCCCCAGCTCCTACAATGAGCAGTTCTTC. It yields the protein CASSPAPLAGGPSSYNEQFF.

CDR3 bases: TGTGCCAGTAGCCTACGGGGAGTCGGGCAACTACACAATGAGCAGTTCTTC. Protein product: CASSLRGVGQLHNEQFF. The V gene is TRBV19, the J gene TRBJ2-1, with a tentative D call TRBD2 (5 bases). V lost 6 bases, J lost 5 bases, and 23 bases lay in between. The CDR3 is 17 residues long. Germline V CDR1 and CDR2: LNHDA, SQIVND (reference sequence). Using reference TRBV19 and TRBJ2-1 for the parts outside the CDR3, the full variable domain is DGGITQSPKYLFRKEGQNVTLSCEQNLNHDAMYWYRQDPGQGLRLIYYSQIVNDFQKGDIAEGYSVSREKKESFPLTVTSAQKNPTAFYLCASSLRGVGQLHNEQFFGPGTRLTVL.

This sequence joins TRBV5-1 and TRBJ2-5, with 14 bases identical to TRBD2. Germline CDR1 SGHRS, CDR2 YFSETQ. The J segment lost 7 bases and the V segment lost 0 bases, leaving 11 bases of the junction unmatched. The CDR3 covers 18 residues. The CDR3 sequence: CASSLESGTSGRWVTQYF. In DNA form, the CDR3 reads TGCGCCAGCAGCTTGGAGTCCGGGACTAGCGGGAGATGGGTGACCCAGTACTTC.

This clone was observed once. The chain links TRBV5-6 to TRBJ1-2; a weak D match, TRBD1 (5 bases). Looked up from germline, CDR1 is SGHDT and CDR2 is YYEEEE. V lost 0 bases and J 4 bases, leaving 10 bases between the germline ends. The CDR3 has 14 amino acids. The CDR3 sequence: CASSLVWGSYGYTF. CDR3 coding DNA: TGTGCCAGCAGCTTGGTATGGGGCAGCTATGGCTACACCTTC.

The chain's CDR3 is CASSSLGQGYNEQFF. CDR3 sequence (DNA): TGTGCCAGCAGCTCCCTGGGACAGGGCTACAATGAGCAGTTCTTC. This sequence joins TRBV7-3 and TRBJ2-1; 9 bases line up with TRBD1. CDR1 SGHTA and CDR2 FQGTGA come from the germline V gene. The CDR3 has 15 amino acids. Trimming took 4 bases from V and 3 from J; bases not matched to a gene: 4.

The V gene is TRBV28, the J gene TRBJ1-1; tentative D call: TRBD1 (5 bases). V lost 5 bases and J lost 0, with 13 bases in between. Per the germline V gene, CDR1 is MDHEN and CDR2 is SYDVKM. The CDR3 has 15 residues. The CDR3, as DNA: TGTGCCAGCAGTCTAGGGAGGGGACTGAACACTGAAGCTTTCTTT. Translation: CASSLGRGLNTEAFF. Drawing the rest from reference TRBV28 and TRBJ1-1, the complete variable domain is DVKVTQSSRYLVKRTGEKVFLECVQDMDHENMFWYRQDPGLGLRLIYFSYDVKMKEKGDIPEGYSVSREKKERFSLILESASTNQTSMYLCASSLGRGLNTEAFFGQGTRLTVV.

This chain links TRBV9 with TRBJ2-3; no firm D call. With 0 bases removed from V and 0 bases from J, the gap between germline ends came to 8 bases. Germline CDR1 SGDLS, CDR2 YYNGEE. This CDR3 comprises 15 residues. The CDR3 spells CASSVVAVSTDTQYF. The CDR3 bases are TGTGCCAGCAGCGTAGTGGCGGTGAGCACAGATACGCAGTATTTT.

J is TRBJ1-6 and V is TRBV6-5; 9 nucleotides agree with TRBD1. The CDR3 has 16 residues. In germline, CDR1 is MNHEY, CDR2 SVGAGI. Unmatched junction bases numbered 6, after V lost 0 bases and J lost 9 bases. CDR3 sequence: CASSYSQTGGLSPLHF. The CDR3 bases are TGTGCCAGCAGTTACTCACAGACAGGGGGTCTTTCACCCCTCCACTTT.

The V and J genes are TRBV4-2 and TRBJ2-5, with D unclear. Trimming removed 8 bases at V and 5 bases at J, with 18 bases between. The CDR3 loop spans 14 amino acids. From germline, CDR1 is LGHNA and CDR2 YNFKEQ. In DNA, the CDR3 is TGTGCCAGCCGCCCACCTGGCCTTCATGAGACCCAGTACTTC. It translates to CASRPPGLHETQYF.

The chain employs TRBV27 and TRBJ2-7, with D maybe TRBD1 (6 bases). Germline V lookup: CDR1 MNHEY, CDR2 SMNVEV (reference sequence). This CDR3 is 15 amino acids long. The V end lost 5 bases, the J end lost 1 base, and 15 bases lay between the germline ends. This chain's CDR3 is CASSTPDRPSYEQYF. The CDR3 region has the DNA TGTGCCAGCAGTACCCCCGACAGGCCGTCCTACGAGCAGTACTTC.

This chain uses TRBV6-5 with TRBJ1-1; 7 bases fit TRBD1. Germline trimming cut 7 bases from V and 4 bases from J; bases unmatched to any gene: 9. This CDR3 region has 14 residues. From germline, CDR1 is MNHEY and CDR2 SVGAGI. The DNA of the CDR3 is TGTGCCAGCACACAAGACAGGGTCACCACTGAAGCTTTCTTT. It specifies CASTQDRVTTEAFF.

This clone was seen more than once but under ten times. The genes are TRBV9 and TRBJ2-5; 7 positions agree with TRBD2. The J call may be mistaken, given a closer DNA end match to TRBJ2-7. Looked up from germline, CDR1 is SGDLS and CDR2 is YYNGEE. The CDR3 covers 15 residues. CDR3 in DNA: TGTGCCAGCAGCGTAGCTGGAGGGGAGGGCTACGAGCAGTACTTC. Its translation is CASSVAGGEGYEQYF.

The chain employs TRBV30 and TRBJ1-2; 9 bases line up with TRBD1. The germline gives CDR1 GTSNPN, CDR2 SVGIG (reference sequence). The CDR3 extends over 13 amino acids. After removal of 6 bases from V and 6 bases from J, the junction contained 8 bases not matched to a gene. CDR3: CACIQGAQNGYTF. DNA for the CDR3: TGTGCCTGCATACAGGGGGCGCAGAATGGCTACACCTTC.

This clone was observed a handful of times. A read error may account for a junction end that differs from germline. V and J are TRBV7-9 and TRBJ2-2; no firm D call. Germline assignment: CDR1 SEHNR and CDR2 FQNEAQ (reference sequence). This CDR3 is 13 amino acids long. The CDR3 coding sequence is TGTTCCAGCAGCTTACAGATAACCGGGGAGCTGTTTTTT. Protein sequence: CSSSLQITGELFF.

V is TRBV28 and J is TRBJ2-7; maybe TRBD1 (5 bases). Germline V gene data show CDR1 as MDHEN and CDR2 as SYDVKM. This CDR3 has 15 residues. The germline V and J ends were trimmed by 3 bases and 3 bases, with 15 bases remaining between them. CDR3 nucleotide sequence: TGTGCCAGCAGTTTCCCCGGGCCAGGGATCTACGAGCAGTACTTC. As protein: CASSFPGPGIYEQYF.